Only one count was recorded for the clone carrying this T cell receptor beta chain. RNA transcripts served as the template for amplifying TCR beta CDR3 regions. TCR CDR3 regions were first amplified by RT-PCR with HTBI primers. Each CDR3 protein gets one entry after TCRdb re-called the multiplex PCR reads with MiXCR. There are fewer than 900,000 distinct CDR3 sequences in the sample; around 20% occur only once, and approximately 15% lies in the top ten. The sample is drawn from a study of T cells in Graves' hyperthyroidism and ophthalmopathy. Study details: Blood was drawn when the patient was first diagnosed and still untreated.

This clonotype was obtained from a woman in her forties or fifties with Graves' hyperthyroidism that later progressed to Graves' ophthalmopathy. Sequenced material: blood.

The CDR3 nucleotides are TGTGCCTGGGGAGGGGGCGCTCAGCCCCAGCATTTT. Protein product: CAWGGGAQPQHF. The V and J genes are TRBV30 and TRBJ1-5; 7 nucleotides match TRBD1. The J segment lost 6 bases and the V segment lost 5 bases, leaving 4 bases of the junction unmatched. The CDR3 runs to 12 residues. The germline CDR1 and CDR2 sequences are GTSNPN and SVGIG (reference sequence).